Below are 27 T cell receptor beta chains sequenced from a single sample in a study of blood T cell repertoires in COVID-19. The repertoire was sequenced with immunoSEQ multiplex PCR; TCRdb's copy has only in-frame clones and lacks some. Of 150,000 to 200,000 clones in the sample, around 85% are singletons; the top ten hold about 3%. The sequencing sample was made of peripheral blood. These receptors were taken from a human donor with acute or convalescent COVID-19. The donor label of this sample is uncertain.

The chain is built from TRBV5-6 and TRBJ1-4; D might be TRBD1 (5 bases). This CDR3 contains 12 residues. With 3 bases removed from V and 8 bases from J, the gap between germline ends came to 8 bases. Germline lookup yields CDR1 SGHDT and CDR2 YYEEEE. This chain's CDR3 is CASSYGGEKLFF. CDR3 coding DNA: TGTGCCAGCAGCTACGGGGGAGAAAAACTGTTTTTT.

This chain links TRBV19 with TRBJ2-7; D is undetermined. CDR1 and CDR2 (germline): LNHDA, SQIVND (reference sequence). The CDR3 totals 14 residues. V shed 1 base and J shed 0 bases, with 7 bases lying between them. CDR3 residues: CASSIVGTSYEQYF. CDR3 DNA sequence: TGTGCCAGTAGTATAGTTGGCACCTCCTACGAGCAGTACTTC.

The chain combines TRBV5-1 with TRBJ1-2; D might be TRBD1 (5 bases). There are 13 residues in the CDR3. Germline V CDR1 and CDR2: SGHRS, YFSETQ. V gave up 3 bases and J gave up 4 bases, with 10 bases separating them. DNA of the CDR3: TGCGCCAGCAGCTCGGGGGGTGGCTATGGCTACACCTTC. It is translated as CASSSGGGYGYTF.

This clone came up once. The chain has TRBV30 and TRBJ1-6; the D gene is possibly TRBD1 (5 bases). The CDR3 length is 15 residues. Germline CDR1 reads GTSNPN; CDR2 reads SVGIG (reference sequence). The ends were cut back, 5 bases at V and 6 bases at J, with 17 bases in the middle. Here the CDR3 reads CAWGAGGLTNSPLHF. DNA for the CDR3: TGTGCCTGGGGTGCTGGGGGACTTACTAATTCACCCCTCCACTTT.

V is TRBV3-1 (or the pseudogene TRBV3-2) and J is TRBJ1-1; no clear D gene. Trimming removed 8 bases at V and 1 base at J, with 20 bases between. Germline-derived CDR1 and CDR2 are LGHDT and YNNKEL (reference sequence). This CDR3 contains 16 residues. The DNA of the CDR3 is TGTGCCAGCCCCCTTGTCCCCCGGGCGGGGAACACTGAAGCTTTCTTT. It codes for CASPLVPRAGNTEAFF.

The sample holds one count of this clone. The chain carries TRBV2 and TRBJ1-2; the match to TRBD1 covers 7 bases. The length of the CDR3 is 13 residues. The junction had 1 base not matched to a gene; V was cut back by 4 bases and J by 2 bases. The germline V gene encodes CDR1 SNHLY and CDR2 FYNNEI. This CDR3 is CASSAGQNYGYTF. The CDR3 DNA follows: TGTGCCAGCAGTGCGGGACAGAACTATGGCTACACCTTC.

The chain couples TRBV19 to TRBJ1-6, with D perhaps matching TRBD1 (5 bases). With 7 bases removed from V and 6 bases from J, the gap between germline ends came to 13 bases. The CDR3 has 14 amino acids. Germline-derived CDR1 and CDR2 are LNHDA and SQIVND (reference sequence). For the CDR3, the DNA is TGTGCCAGTACCGAAGGGGTTCTTAATTCACCCCTCCACTTT. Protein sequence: CASTEGVLNSPLHF.

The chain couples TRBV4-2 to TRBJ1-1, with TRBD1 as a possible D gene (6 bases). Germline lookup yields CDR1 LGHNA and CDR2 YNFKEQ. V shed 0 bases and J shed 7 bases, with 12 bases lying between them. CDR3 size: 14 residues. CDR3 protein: CASSQDRKGGEAFF. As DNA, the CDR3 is TGTGCCAGCAGCCAAGATCGAAAAGGGGGTGAAGCTTTCTTT.

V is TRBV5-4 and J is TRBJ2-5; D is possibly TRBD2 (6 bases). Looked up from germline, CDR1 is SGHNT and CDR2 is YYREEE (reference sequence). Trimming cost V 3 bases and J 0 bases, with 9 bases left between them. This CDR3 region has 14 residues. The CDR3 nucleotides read TGTGCCAGCAGCTACGGGGGATACCAAGAGACCCAGTACTTC. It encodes CASSYGGYQETQYF.

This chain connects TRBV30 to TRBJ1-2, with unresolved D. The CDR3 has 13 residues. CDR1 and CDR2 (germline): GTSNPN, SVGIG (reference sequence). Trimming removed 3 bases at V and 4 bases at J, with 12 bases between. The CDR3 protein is CAWSADGAYGYTF. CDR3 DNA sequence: TGTGCCTGGAGCGCCGACGGAGCCTATGGCTACACCTTC.

This CDR3 reads CASRDPAGAGSTYGYTF. DNA for the CDR3: TGTGCCAGCAGGGATCCTGCAGGGGCAGGGTCTACCTATGGCTACACCTTC. V gene TRBV28 combines with J gene TRBJ1-2, with D possibly being TRBD1 (6 bases). The CDR3 runs 17 residues. Germline CDR1 and CDR2: MDHEN and SYDVKM. The ends were cut back, 6 bases at V and 4 bases at J, with 24 bases in the middle.

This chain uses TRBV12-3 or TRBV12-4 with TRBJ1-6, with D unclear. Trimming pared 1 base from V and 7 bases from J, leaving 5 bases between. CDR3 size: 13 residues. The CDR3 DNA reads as TGTGCCAGCAGTTTAGTCCTCAATTCACCCCTCCACTTT. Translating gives CASSLVLNSPLHF.

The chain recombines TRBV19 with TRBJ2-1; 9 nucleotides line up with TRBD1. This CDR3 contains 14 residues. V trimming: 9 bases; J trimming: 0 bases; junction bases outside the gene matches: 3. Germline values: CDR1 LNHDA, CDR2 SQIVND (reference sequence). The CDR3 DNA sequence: TGTGCCAGCGAACAGGGGGCCTCCTACAATGAGCAGTTCTTC. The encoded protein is CASEQGASYNEQFF.

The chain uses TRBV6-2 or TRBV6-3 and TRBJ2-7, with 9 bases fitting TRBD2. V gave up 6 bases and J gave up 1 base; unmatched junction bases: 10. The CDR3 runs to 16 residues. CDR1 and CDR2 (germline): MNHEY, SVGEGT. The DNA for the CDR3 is TGTGCCAGCAGCCGGCAAGCGGGGGGCCTTTCCTACGAGCAGTACTTC. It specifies CASSRQAGGLSYEQYF.

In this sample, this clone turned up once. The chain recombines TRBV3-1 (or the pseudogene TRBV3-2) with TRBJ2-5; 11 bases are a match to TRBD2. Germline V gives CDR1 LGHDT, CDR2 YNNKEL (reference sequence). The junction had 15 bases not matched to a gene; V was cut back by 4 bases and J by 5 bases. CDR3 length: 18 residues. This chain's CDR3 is CASSPRRASGGPGETQYF. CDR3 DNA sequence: TGTGCCAGCAGCCCCCGTCGGGCTAGCGGGGGGCCCGGGGAGACCCAGTACTTC.

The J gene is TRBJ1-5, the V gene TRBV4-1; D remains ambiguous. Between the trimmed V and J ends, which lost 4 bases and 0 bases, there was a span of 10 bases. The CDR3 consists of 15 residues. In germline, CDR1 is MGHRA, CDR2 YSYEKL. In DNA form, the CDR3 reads TGCGCCAGCAGCCCAATACAGCTTAGCAATCAGCCCCAGCATTTT. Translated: CASSPIQLSNQPQHF.

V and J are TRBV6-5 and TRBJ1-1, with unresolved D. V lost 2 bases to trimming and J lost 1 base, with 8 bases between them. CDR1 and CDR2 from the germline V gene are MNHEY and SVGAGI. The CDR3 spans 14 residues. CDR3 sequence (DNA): TGTGCCAGCAGTTACCGCGCAGGGAACACTGAAGCTTTCTTT. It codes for CASSYRAGNTEAFF.

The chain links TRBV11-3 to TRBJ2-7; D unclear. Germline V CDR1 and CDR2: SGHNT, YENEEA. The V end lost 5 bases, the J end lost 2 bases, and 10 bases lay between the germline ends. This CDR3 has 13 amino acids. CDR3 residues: CASSPGLTYEQYF. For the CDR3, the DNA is TGTGCCAGCAGCCCGGGTCTAACCTACGAGCAGTACTTC.

CDR3 in amino acids: CASRYRASYEQYF. The CDR3 region has the DNA TGTGCCAGCAGATACAGGGCCTCCTACGAGCAGTACTTC. This chain joins TRBV19 and TRBJ2-7; weak D call: TRBD1 (6 bases). This CDR3 region has 13 residues. The germline gives CDR1 LNHDA, CDR2 SQIVND (reference sequence). Deletions cut 9 bases from V and 0 bases from J, with 12 bases between.

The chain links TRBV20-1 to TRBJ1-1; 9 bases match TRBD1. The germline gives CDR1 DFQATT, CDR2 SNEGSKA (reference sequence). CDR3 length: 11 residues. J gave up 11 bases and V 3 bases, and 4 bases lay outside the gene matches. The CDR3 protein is CSARGTGFAFF. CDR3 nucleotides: TGCAGTGCTAGGGGGACAGGGTTCGCTTTCTTT.

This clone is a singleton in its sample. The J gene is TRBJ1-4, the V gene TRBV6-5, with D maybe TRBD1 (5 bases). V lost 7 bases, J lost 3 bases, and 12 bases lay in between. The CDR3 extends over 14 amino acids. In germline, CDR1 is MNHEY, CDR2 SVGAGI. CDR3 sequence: CASNPGGANEKLFF. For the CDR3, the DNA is TGTGCCAGCAACCCGGGGGGGGCTAATGAAAAACTGTTTTTT.

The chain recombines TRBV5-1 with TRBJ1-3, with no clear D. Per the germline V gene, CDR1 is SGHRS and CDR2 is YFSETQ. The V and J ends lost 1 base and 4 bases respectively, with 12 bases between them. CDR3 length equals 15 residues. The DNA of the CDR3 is TGCGCCAGCAGCTTGTACGCGGGGTCCGGAAACACCATATATTTT. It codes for CASSLYAGSGNTIYF.

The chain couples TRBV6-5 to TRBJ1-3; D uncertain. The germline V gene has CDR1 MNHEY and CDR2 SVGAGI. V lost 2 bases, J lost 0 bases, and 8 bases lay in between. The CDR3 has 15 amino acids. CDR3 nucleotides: TGTGCCAGCAGTTACGGCGGAAGCTCTGGAAACACCATATATTTT. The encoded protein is CASSYGGSSGNTIYF.

The CDR3 loop reads CASSPRDRGPAQYF. For the CDR3, the DNA is TGTGCCAGCAGTCCACGAGACAGGGGGCCGGCGCAGTATTTT. The rearrangement uses TRBV27 and TRBJ2-3, with TRBD1 matching over 10 bases. This CDR3 is 14 amino acids long. Germline trimming cut 5 bases from V and 10 bases from J; bases unmatched to any gene: 9. Germline V gives CDR1 MNHEY, CDR2 SMNVEV (reference sequence).

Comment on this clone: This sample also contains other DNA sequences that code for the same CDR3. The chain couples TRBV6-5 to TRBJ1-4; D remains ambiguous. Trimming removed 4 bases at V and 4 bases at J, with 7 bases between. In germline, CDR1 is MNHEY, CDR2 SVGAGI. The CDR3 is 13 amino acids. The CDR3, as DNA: TGTGCCAGCAGTTCTCCTCTTAATGAAAAACTGTTTTTT. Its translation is CASSSPLNEKLFF.

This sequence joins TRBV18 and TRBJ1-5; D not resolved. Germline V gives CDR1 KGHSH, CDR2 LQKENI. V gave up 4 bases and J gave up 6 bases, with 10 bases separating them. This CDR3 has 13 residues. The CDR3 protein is CASSLEGGQPQHF. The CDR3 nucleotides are TGTGCCAGCTCACTGGAGGGAGGTCAGCCCCAGCATTTT. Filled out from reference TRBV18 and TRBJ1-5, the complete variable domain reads NAGVMQNPRHLVRRRGQEARLRCSPMKGHSHVYWYRQLPEEGLKFMVYLQKENIIDESGMPKERFSAEFPKEGPSILRIQQVVRGDSAAYFCASSLEGGQPQHFGDGTRLSIL.

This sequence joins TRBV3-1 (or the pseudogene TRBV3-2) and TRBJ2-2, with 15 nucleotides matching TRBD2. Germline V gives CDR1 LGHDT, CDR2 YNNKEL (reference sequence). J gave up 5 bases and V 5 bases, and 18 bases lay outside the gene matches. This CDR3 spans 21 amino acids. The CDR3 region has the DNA TGTGCCAGCAGCAGGGATAGGACTAGCGGGGGGGCCCGAAGGGTGACCGGGGAGCTGTTTTTT. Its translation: CASSRDRTSGGARRVTGELFF.